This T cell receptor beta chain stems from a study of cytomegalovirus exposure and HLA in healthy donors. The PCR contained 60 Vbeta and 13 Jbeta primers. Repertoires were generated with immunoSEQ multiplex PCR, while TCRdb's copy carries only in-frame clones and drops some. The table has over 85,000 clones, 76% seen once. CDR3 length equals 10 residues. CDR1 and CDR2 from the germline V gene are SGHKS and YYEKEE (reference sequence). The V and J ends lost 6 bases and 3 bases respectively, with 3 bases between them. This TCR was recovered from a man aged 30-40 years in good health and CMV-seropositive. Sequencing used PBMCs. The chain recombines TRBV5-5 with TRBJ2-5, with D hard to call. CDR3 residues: CASTKETQYF. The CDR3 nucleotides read TGTGCCAGCACCAAAGAGACCCAGTACTTC.